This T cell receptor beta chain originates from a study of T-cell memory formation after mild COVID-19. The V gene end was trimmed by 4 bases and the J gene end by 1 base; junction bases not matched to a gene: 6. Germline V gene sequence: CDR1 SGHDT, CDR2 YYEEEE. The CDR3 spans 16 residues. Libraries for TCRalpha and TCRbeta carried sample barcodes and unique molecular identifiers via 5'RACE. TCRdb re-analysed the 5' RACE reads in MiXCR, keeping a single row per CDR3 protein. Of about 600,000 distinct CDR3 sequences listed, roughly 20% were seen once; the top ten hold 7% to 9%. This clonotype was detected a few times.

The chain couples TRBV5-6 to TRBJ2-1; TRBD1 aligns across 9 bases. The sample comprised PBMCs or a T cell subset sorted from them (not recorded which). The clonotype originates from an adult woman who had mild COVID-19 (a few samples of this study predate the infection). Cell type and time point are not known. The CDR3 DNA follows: TGTGCCAGCAGCCCGACCGGGACAGGGTCCTACAATGAGCAGTTCTTC. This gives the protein CASSPTGTGSYNEQFF.